Listed below are T cell receptor beta chains from one sample, sequenced in a study of shared clonotypes between healthy human individuals. Here immunoSEQ multiplex PCR was the method, and the copy in TCRdb shows in-frame clones only, minus some. The sample yields some 2.1 million clones, around 95% seen once. Sequencing used naive CD8+ T cells from PBMCs. The source is a man aged 18 to 30 in good health. Some clones in this sample may be carry-over from other donors' samples. CDR3s include the opening cysteine and the closing phenylalanine or tryptophan. The order of the fields is V gene, J gene, D gene, clone size, CDR3 DNA, CDR3 protein. The D gene is left open where the match is weak. Not every row has a clone size; where given, it reads once, few, many or a size class.

v_gene: TRBV5-1; j_gene: TRBJ2-1; d_gene: TRBD2; abundance: NA; CDR3nt: TGCGCCAGCAGTGGGCGGGAGGACAATGAGCAGTTCTTC; CDR3aa: CASSGREDNEQFF
v_gene: TRBV7-9; j_gene: TRBJ2-7; d_gene: TRBD2; abundance: NA; CDR3nt: TGTGCCAGCAGCTTACAACGGGAGGCTCCCCAGGACGAGCAGTACTTC; CDR3aa: CASSLQREAPQDEQYF
v_gene: TRBV10-3; j_gene: TRBJ2-1; d_gene: TRBD2; abundance: NA; CDR3nt: TGTGCCATCAGTGACCTACCGGGACTAGCGGGAGGGCCCTTGTACAATGAGCAGTTCTTC; CDR3aa: CAISDLPGLAGGPLYNEQFF
v_gene: TRBV7-9; j_gene: TRBJ2-3; d_gene: NA; abundance: NA; CDR3nt: TGTGCCAGCCGACCCCCAAGCCCATTTGCGCAGTATTTT; CDR3aa: CASRPPSPFAQYF
v_gene: TRBV6-1; j_gene: TRBJ2-7; d_gene: NA; abundance: NA; CDR3nt: TGTGCCAGCAGACCCCAGGGGTTGGGCTACGAGCAGTACTTC; CDR3aa: CASRPQGLGYEQYF
v_gene: TRBV19; j_gene: TRBJ2-7; d_gene: TRBD1; abundance: NA; CDR3nt: TGTGCCAGTAGTCACAGGGGCCACGAGCAGTACTTC; CDR3aa: CASSHRGHEQYF
v_gene: TRBV7-2; j_gene: TRBJ2-2; d_gene: TRBD2; abundance: NA; CDR3nt: TGTGCCAGCAGCCGGGGACTAGCCAACACCGGGGAGCTGTTTTTT; CDR3aa: CASSRGLANTGELFF
v_gene: TRBV10-3; j_gene: TRBJ2-3; d_gene: TRBD2; abundance: NA; CDR3nt: TGTGCCATCAGTGACTACCGGAAGACTAGCTTCGGGACAGATACGCAGTATTTT; CDR3aa: CAISDYRKTSFGTDTQYF
v_gene: TRBV19; j_gene: TRBJ2-5; d_gene: NA; abundance: NA; CDR3nt: TGTGCCAGTAGTGAGGTGGACCGCCAAGAGACCCAGTACTTC; CDR3aa: CASSEVDRQETQYF
v_gene: TRBV28; j_gene: TRBJ2-7; d_gene: NA; abundance: NA; CDR3nt: TGTGCCAGCAGCCTTACATTAGGCGGCCGGGGAGAGCAGTACTTC; CDR3aa: CASSLTLGGRGEQYF
v_gene: TRBV9; j_gene: TRBJ2-1; d_gene: NA; abundance: NA; CDR3nt: TGTGCCAGCAGCGTAGCGGGCGGGACCCACAATGAGCAGTTCTTC; CDR3aa: CASSVAGGTHNEQFF
v_gene: TRBV7-6; j_gene: TRBJ2-7; d_gene: TRBD1; abundance: once; CDR3nt: TGTGCCAGCAGCTTTGGGACAGGTTCCTACGAGCAGTACTTC; CDR3aa: CASSFGTGSYEQYF
v_gene: TRBV25-1; j_gene: TRBJ1-1; d_gene: NA; abundance: few; CDR3nt: TGTGCCAGCAGTTTGGGAGGGCAATACACTGAAGCTTTCTTT; CDR3aa: CASSLGGQYTEAFF
v_gene: TRBV7-9; j_gene: TRBJ2-1; d_gene: TRBD2; abundance: NA; CDR3nt: TGTGCCAGCAGCTTAGTAATCCGTGGGAGGGACAATGAGCAGTTCTTC; CDR3aa: CASSLVIRGRDNEQFF
v_gene: TRBV27; j_gene: TRBJ2-7; d_gene: TRBD1; abundance: NA; CDR3nt: TGTGCCAGCAGCCCGTTACCGGGACAGGGTACCTACGAGCAGTACTTC; CDR3aa: CASSPLPGQGTYEQYF
v_gene: TRBV2; j_gene: TRBJ2-2; d_gene: NA; abundance: NA; CDR3nt: TGTGCCAGCAGTGGTCCCCCCGGGGAGCTGTTTTTT; CDR3aa: CASSGPPGELFF
v_gene: TRBV29-1; j_gene: TRBJ1-1; d_gene: NA; abundance: NA; CDR3nt: TGCAGCGTTGGTATAACGAGGAGGGCTTTCTTT; CDR3aa: CSVGITRRAFF
v_gene: TRBV7-9; j_gene: TRBJ1-2; d_gene: NA; abundance: NA; CDR3nt: TGTGCCATACAGGGAGATGATGGCTACACCTTC; CDR3aa: CAIQGDDGYTF
v_gene: TRBV30; j_gene: TRBJ1-3; d_gene: NA; abundance: NA; CDR3nt: TGTGCCTGGGGGTTTACTGGAAACACCATATATTTT; CDR3aa: CAWGFTGNTIYF
v_gene: TRBV7-9; j_gene: TRBJ1-5; d_gene: NA; abundance: few; CDR3nt: TGTGCCAGCAGCTCTCTCTACGATCCCCAGCATTTT; CDR3aa: CASSSLYDPQHF
v_gene: TRBV9; j_gene: TRBJ1-4; d_gene: TRBD1; abundance: NA; CDR3nt: TGTGCCAGCAGCAGCGAGACAGGGGAGGGTGGGAAACTGTTTTTT; CDR3aa: CASSSETGEGGKLFF
v_gene: TRBV4-1; j_gene: TRBJ2-1; d_gene: TRBD2; abundance: NA; CDR3nt: TGCGCCAGCAGCCCAGGACTAGCTGGCGAGCAGTTCTTC; CDR3aa: CASSPGLAGEQFF
v_gene: TRBV9; j_gene: TRBJ1-4; d_gene: NA; abundance: NA; CDR3nt: TGTGCCAGCAGCGTAACGGGAGAAGGGGGAAATGAAAAACTGTTTTTT; CDR3aa: CASSVTGEGGNEKLFF
v_gene: TRBV4-3; j_gene: TRBJ2-7; d_gene: TRBD2; abundance: NA; CDR3nt: TGCGCCAGCAGCCAGGGTGGACTAGCGGGAGGCCGCGAGCAGTACTTC; CDR3aa: CASSQGGLAGGREQYF
v_gene: TRBV4-3; j_gene: TRBJ1-2; d_gene: NA; abundance: NA; CDR3nt: TGCGCCAGCAGCCAAGTAGGATGGGGCTATGGCTACACCTTC; CDR3aa: CASSQVGWGYGYTF
v_gene: TRBV28; j_gene: TRBJ2-7; d_gene: NA; abundance: NA; CDR3nt: TGTGCCAGCAGTACTCCCGCATACAAGCAGTACTTC; CDR3aa: CASSTPAYKQYF
v_gene: TRBV28; j_gene: TRBJ2-2; d_gene: NA; abundance: NA; CDR3nt: TGTGCCAGCAGTTTTCTCTCCGGGAGGAACACCGGGGAGCTGTTTTTT; CDR3aa: CASSFLSGRNTGELFF
v_gene: TRBV4-2; j_gene: TRBJ2-2; d_gene: NA; abundance: once; CDR3nt: TGTGCCAGCAGCCCATCCGGGGAGCTGTTTTTT; CDR3aa: CASSPSGELFF
v_gene: TRBV2; j_gene: TRBJ1-1; d_gene: NA; abundance: NA; CDR3nt: TGTGCCCGCCGGGGGCCCAACACTGAAGCTTTCTTT; CDR3aa: CARRGPNTEAFF
v_gene: TRBV2; j_gene: TRBJ1-4; d_gene: NA; abundance: NA; CDR3nt: TGTGCCAGCAGGGACCTCCTGGATGAAAAACTGTTTTTT; CDR3aa: CASRDLLDEKLFF
v_gene: TRBV5-6; j_gene: TRBJ2-3; d_gene: NA; abundance: NA; CDR3nt: TGTGCCAGCAGCCTCGGGACTTTGAGCACAGATACGCAGTATTTT; CDR3aa: CASSLGTLSTDTQYF
v_gene: TRBV28; j_gene: TRBJ2-4; d_gene: TRBD1; abundance: NA; CDR3nt: TGTGCCAGCAGTACCACCGACAGGGGAATAAACATTCAGTACTTC; CDR3aa: CASSTTDRGINIQYF
v_gene: TRBV12-2; j_gene: TRBJ1-5; d_gene: NA; abundance: NA; CDR3nt: TGTGCAAGTCCCTGCCGGCCCAGGGGCGCGGACCAGCATTTT; CDR3aa: CASPCRPRGADQHF
v_gene: TRBV6-7; j_gene: TRBJ1-5; d_gene: NA; abundance: NA; CDR3nt: TGTGCCAGCAGTTACTATCCGGGGGCATCAACTCAGCCCCAGCATTTT; CDR3aa: CASSYYPGASTQPQHF
v_gene: TRBV27; j_gene: TRBJ2-7; d_gene: NA; abundance: NA; CDR3nt: TGTGCCAGCAGTTTAAAGTCGACTTTCTACGAGCAGTACTTC; CDR3aa: CASSLKSTFYEQYF
v_gene: TRBV7-8; j_gene: TRBJ2-7; d_gene: TRBD1; abundance: NA; CDR3nt: TGTGCCAGCAGCTTAGGTAGACAGGGATACGAGCAGTACTTC; CDR3aa: CASSLGRQGYEQYF